Listed here are 8 T cell receptor beta chains from one sample, sequenced in a study of naive and memory T cell subsets. Ligated cDNA underwent four rounds of PCR with nested alpha and beta constant region primers and SP2. TCRdb passed the UMI-ligation and nested PCR reads through MiXCR, listing each CDR3 protein once. The data show tens of thousands of distinct CDR3 sequences, approximately 11% seen once. Treatment in this sample: skin biopsy from PPD injection site in Mantoux-positive individual. The library had UMIs added by 3' ligation of an oligonucleotide to TCR cDNA. The starting material was skin, obtained from a tuberculin skin test site. These receptors were collected from an adult in good health.

This clonotype appeared many times. Here the CDR3 DNA reads TGTGCCAGCAGTTTTTGGACGCAAGAGACCCAGTACTTC. Translated: CASSFWTQETQYF. The chain links TRBV12-3 or TRBV12-4 to TRBJ2-5; no clear D gene. V lost 3 bases and J 2 bases, leaving 7 bases between the germline ends. CDR3 length: 13 amino acids.

The V call is TRBV11-3, the J call TRBJ2-5; D gene unclear. Trimming shortened V by 5 bases and J by 2 bases, and 12 bases separated the two germline ends. The CDR3 covers 14 residues. CDR1 is SGHNT, CDR2 YENEEA, per germline. CDR3 in amino acids: CASSKRHSQETQYF. The CDR3 coding sequence is TGTGCCAGCAGCAAGAGGCACAGTCAAGAGACCCAGTACTTC.

This clonotype has at least ten counts. The genes are TRBV11-2 and TRBJ2-1, with 12 bases lining up with TRBD2. Germline assignment: CDR1 SGHAT and CDR2 FQNNGV. This CDR3 is built from 17 residues. J was trimmed by 4 bases and V by 4 bases; bases with no gene match: 8. The CDR3 spells CASSSALAGGGYNEQFF. The DNA of the CDR3 is TGTGCCAGCAGCTCGGCACTAGCGGGGGGCGGTTACAATGAGCAGTTCTTC.

This clonotype was observed many times. This chain links TRBV19 with TRBJ2-5, with a tentative D call TRBD1 (6 bases). Trimming pared 6 bases from V and 5 bases from J, leaving 13 bases between. Germline V gene lookup returns CDR1 LNHDA and CDR2 SQIVND (reference sequence). The CDR3 spans 13 residues. In nucleotides, the CDR3 is TGTGCCAGTAGCCTACAGGGCCCTGAGACCCAGTACTTC. Residues: CASSLQGPETQYF.

This clonotype was seen more than once but under ten times. This chain joins TRBV2 and TRBJ2-1; 14 bases line up with TRBD2. The CDR3 is 16 residues long. Germline V CDR1 and CDR2: SNHLY, FYNNEI. The ends lost 6 bases at V and 3 bases at J; junction bases unmatched: 4. CDR3 coding DNA: TGTGCCAGCAGGGGGACTAGCGGGGGAATCTACAATGAGCAGTTCTTC. Translated, it gives CASRGTSGGIYNEQFF.

In DNA form, the CDR3 reads TGTGCCAGCAGCTTAGGACCTGAGGGAGATGAGCAGTTCTTC. This codes for CASSLGPEGDEQFF. J is TRBJ2-1 and V is TRBV7-2; D is perhaps TRBD2 (5 bases). Trimming cost V 1 base and J 8 bases, with 12 bases left between them. The CDR3 length is 14 residues. CDR1 SGHTA and CDR2 FQGNSA come from the germline V gene.

There are many counts of this clonotype. V and J are TRBV29-1 and TRBJ2-1, with D possibly matching TRBD1 (6 bases). The germline CDR1 and CDR2 sequences are SQVTM and ANQGSEA. This CDR3 spans 13 amino acids. Deletions cut 4 bases from V and 1 base from J, with 8 bases between. CDR3 sequence reads: CSVGGTSYNEQFF. In DNA form, the CDR3 reads TGCAGCGTTGGGGGGACATCCTACAATGAGCAGTTCTTC.

This clonotype came up many times. This chain links TRBV12-3 or TRBV12-4 with TRBJ2-1; tentatively, D is TRBD1 or TRBD2 (6 bases each). V shed 1 base and J shed 10 bases, with 20 bases lying between them. This CDR3 is built from 16 residues. Written as DNA, the CDR3 is TGTGCCAGCAGTTTAGGTTGGGGGGCCCAGATCCAGGAGCAGTTCTTC. Amino acids: CASSLGWGAQIQEQFF.